The clone carrying this TCR beta chain was counted between two and nine times. Antigen: not known. Germline V gives CDR1 MNHNS, CDR2 SASEGT. The CDR3 has 17 residues. V dropped 0 bases and J dropped 0 bases, with 15 bases sitting between them. This entry belongs to a study of beta chain features in type 1 diabetes. Study conclusions and caveats: The study found moderately but significantly shorter TCRB CDR3s in all four CD4+ subsets of Type 1 diabetes patients.

Investigators reverse transcribed all isolated RNA, so they sequenced expressed TCRB transcripts. Using immunoSEQ multiplex PCR, the repertoire was profiled, and TCRdb retains in-frame clones only, with some absent. This sample has 130,000 or so clones, with around 10% found just once. One heparinised blood draw, averaging about 120 mL, came from each donor. V gene TRBV6-1 combines with J gene TRBJ2-7; D gene ambiguous. The sample consisted of central memory CD4+ T cells from blood. The receptor's source is a young man with type 1 diabetes. For the CDR3, the DNA is TGTGCCAGCAGTGAAGCGCCTGCAGGTACAATCTCCTACGAGCAGTACTTC. Encoded protein: CASSEAPAGTISYEQYF.